This T cell receptor (beta chain) was recovered during a study of identical twins. The study, taken as a whole, reports: A lower insertion count was a feature of abundant cord blood beta clonotypes, with no such feature in memory repertoires.

The CDR3 spans 17 residues. CDR1 SEHNR and CDR2 FQNEAQ come from the germline V gene (reference sequence). The V segment lost 5 bases and the J segment 8 bases; nucleotides outside the gene matches: 16. This clonotype showed up many times. Antigen: not known. TCRdb processed the 5' RACE reads anew with MiXCR; each CDR3 protein has one entry. The table shows about 290,000 distinct CDR3 sequences, with 8.5% to 9.5% occurring only once. The same sample was also studied in work on yellow fever vaccine responses in identical twins.

The chain joins TRBV7-9 to TRBJ2-1; 9 bases match TRBD1. The material sequenced was CD8+ T cells sorted from blood. This TCR was sampled from a woman aged 18-29 years in good health. The CDR3 DNA follows: TGTGCCAGCAGCCCCCCCCGCCCCTTGGACAGGGGCGATGAGCAGTTCTTC. Its translation is CASSPPRPLDRGDEQFF.